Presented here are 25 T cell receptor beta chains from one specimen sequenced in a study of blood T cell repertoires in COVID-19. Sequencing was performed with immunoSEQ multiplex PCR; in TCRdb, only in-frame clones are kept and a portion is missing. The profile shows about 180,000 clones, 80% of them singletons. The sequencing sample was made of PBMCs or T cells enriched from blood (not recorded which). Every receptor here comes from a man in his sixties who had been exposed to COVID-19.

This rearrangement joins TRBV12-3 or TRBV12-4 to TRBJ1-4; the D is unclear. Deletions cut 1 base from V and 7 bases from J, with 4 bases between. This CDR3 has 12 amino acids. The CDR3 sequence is CASSLVGEKLFF. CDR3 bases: TGTGCCAGCAGTTTAGTCGGTGAAAAACTGTTTTTT.

CDR3 sequence: CASNNPSGLSYEQYF. The CDR3 DNA follows: TGTGCCAGCAACAATCCTAGCGGGTTGAGCTACGAGCAGTACTTC. The genes are TRBV28 and TRBJ2-7; TRBD2 aligns across 8 bases. Trimming cost V 7 bases and J 3 bases; bases outside gene matches: 11. The CDR3 has 15 residues. Germline lookup yields CDR1 MDHEN and CDR2 SYDVKM.

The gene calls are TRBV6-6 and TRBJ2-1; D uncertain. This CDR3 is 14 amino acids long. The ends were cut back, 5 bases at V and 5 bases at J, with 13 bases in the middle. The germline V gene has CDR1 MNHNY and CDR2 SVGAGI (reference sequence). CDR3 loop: CASSPSGGDNEQFF. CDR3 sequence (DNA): TGTGCCAGCAGTCCCTCGGGTGGAGACAATGAGCAGTTCTTC.

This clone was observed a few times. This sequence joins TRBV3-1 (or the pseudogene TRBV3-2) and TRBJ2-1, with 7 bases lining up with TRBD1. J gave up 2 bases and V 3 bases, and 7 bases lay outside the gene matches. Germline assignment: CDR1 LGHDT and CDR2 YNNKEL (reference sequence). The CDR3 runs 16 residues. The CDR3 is CASSQIGTEAYNEQFF. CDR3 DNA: TGTGCCAGCAGCCAGATCGGGACAGAAGCCTACAATGAGCAGTTCTTC.

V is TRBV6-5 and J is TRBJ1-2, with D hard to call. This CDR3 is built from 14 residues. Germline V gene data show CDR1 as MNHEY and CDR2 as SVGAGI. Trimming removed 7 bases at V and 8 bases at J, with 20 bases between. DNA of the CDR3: TGTGCCAGCAACATAGGAGGAAGGATAGCAGGCTACACCTTC. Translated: CASNIGGRIAGYTF.

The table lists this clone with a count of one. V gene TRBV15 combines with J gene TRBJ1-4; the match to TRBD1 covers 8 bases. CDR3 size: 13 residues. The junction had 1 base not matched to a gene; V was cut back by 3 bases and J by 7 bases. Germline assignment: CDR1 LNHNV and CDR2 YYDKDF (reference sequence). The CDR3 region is CATSRDRAEKLFF. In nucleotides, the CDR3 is TGTGCCACCAGCAGGGACAGGGCTGAAAAACTGTTTTTT.

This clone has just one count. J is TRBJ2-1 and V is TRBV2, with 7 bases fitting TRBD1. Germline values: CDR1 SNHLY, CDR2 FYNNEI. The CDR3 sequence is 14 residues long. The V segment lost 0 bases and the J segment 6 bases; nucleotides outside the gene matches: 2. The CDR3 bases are TGTGCCAGCAGTGAAGCAGGGGGCGGCAATGAGCAGTTCTTC. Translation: CASSEAGGGNEQFF.

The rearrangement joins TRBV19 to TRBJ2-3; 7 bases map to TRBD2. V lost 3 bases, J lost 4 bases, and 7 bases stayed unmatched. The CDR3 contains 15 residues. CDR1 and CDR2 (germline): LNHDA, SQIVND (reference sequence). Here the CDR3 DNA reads TGTGCCAGTAGTATTGGCGGGAGAAGCTCAGATACGCAGTATTTT. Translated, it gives CASSIGGRSSDTQYF.

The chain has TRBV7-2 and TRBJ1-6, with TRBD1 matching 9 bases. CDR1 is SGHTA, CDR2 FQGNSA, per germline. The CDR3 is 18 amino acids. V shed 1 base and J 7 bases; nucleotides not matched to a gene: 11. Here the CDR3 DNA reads TGTGCCAGCAGCTTAGTTGGGACAGGGATTATAGGGAATTCACCCCTCCACTTT. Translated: CASSLVGTGIIGNSPLHF.

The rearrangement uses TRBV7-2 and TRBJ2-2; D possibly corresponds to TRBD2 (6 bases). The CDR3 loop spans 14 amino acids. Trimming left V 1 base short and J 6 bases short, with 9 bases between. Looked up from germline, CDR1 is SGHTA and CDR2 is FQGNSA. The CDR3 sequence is CASSLVGGSGELFF. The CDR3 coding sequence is TGTGCCAGCAGCTTAGTTGGGGGGTCCGGGGAGCTGTTTTTT.

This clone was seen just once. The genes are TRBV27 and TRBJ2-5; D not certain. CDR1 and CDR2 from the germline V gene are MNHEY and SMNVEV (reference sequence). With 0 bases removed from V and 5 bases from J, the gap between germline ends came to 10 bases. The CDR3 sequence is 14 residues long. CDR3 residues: CASSLSPYRETQYF. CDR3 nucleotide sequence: TGTGCCAGCAGTTTATCACCGTACCGGGAGACCCAGTACTTC.

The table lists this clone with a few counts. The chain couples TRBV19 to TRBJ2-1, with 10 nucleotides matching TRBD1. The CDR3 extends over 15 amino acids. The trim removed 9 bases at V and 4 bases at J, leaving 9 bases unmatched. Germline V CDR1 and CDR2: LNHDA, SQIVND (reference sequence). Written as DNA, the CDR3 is TGTGCCAGCACCACCCGGACAGGGGGTTACAATGAGCAGTTCTTC. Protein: CASTTRTGGYNEQFF.

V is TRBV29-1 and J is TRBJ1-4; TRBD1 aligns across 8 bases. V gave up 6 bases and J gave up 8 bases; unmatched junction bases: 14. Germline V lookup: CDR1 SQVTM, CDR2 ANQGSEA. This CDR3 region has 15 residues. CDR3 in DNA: TGCAGCGTACATACACTGCAGGGGGCCGGGGAAAAACTGTTTTTT. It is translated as CSVHTLQGAGEKLFF.

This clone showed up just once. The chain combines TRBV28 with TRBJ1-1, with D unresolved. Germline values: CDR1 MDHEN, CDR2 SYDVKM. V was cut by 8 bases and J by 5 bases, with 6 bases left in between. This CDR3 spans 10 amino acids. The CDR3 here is CASWATEAFF. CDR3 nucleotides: TGTGCCAGCTGGGCGACTGAAGCTTTCTTT.

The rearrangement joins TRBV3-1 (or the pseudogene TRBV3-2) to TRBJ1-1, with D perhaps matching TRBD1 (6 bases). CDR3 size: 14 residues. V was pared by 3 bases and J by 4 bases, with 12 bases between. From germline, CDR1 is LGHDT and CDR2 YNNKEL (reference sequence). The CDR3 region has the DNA TGTGCCAGCAGCCAGGAGGGGGGGAGCACTGAAGCTTTCTTT. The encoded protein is CASSQEGGSTEAFF.

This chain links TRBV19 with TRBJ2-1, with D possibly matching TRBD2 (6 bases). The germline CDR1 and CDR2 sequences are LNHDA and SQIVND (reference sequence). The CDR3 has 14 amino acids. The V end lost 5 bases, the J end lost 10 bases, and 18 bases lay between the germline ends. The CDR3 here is CASSPRLVWAEQFF. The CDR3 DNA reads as TGTGCCAGTAGTCCCAGACTAGTTTGGGCCGAGCAGTTCTTC.

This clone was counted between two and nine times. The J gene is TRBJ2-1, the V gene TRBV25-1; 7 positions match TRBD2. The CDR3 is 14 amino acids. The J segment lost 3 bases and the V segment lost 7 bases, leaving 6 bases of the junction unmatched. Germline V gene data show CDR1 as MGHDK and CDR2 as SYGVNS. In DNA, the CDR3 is TGTGCCAGCAATCTAGCGGAAAACTACAATGAGCAGTTCTTC. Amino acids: CASNLAENYNEQFF.

In nucleotides, the CDR3 is TGTGCCAGCAGCATCCAACTAGCGGGGCCTTACAATGAGCAGTTCTTC. Translation: CASSIQLAGPYNEQFF. The chain employs TRBV5-6 and TRBJ2-1; 10 positions agree with TRBD2. CDR1 and CDR2 (germline): SGHDT, YYEEEE. V was clipped by 4 bases and J by 4 bases; unmatched bases: 8. The CDR3 is made up of 16 amino acids.

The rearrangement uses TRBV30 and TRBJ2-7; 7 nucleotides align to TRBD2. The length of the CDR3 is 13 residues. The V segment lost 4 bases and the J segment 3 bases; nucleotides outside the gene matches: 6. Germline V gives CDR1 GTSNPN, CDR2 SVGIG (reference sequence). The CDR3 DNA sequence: TGTGCCTGGACCCTTGCGGGAGTCTACGAGCAGTACTTC. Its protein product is CAWTLAGVYEQYF.

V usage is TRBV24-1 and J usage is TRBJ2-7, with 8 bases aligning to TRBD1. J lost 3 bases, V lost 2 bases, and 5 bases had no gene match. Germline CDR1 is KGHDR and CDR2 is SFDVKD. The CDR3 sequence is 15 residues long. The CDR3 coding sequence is TGTGCCACCAGTGATTCCGGGACAGGAGGCTACGAGCAGTACTTC. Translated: CATSDSGTGGYEQYF.

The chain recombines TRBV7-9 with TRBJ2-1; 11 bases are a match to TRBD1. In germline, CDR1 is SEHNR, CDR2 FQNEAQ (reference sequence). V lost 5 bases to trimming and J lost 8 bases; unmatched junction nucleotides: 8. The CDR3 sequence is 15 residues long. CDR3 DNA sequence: TGTGCCAGCAGCCCAGGACAGGGGGCAATCGATGAGCAGTTCTTC. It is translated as CASSPGQGAIDEQFF.

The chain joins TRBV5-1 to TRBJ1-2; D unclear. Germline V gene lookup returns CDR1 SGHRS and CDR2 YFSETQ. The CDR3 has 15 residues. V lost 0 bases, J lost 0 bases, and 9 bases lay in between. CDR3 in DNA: TGCGCCAGCAGCTTGGCCGTTTCTACTAACTATGGCTACACCTTC. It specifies CASSLAVSTNYGYTF.

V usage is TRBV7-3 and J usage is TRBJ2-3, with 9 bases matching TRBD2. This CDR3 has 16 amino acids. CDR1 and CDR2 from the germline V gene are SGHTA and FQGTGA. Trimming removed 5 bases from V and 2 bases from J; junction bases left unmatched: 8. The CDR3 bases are TGTGCCAGCAGCAGTGGGGCGGGAGGGTTCACAGATACGCAGTATTTT. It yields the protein CASSSGAGGFTDTQYF. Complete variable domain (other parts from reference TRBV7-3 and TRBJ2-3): GAGVSQTPSNKVTEKGKYVELRCDPISGHTALYWYRQSLGQGPEFLIYFQGTGAADDSGLPNDRFFAVRPEGSVSTLKIQRTERGDSAVYLCASSSGAGGFTDTQYFGPGTRLTVL.

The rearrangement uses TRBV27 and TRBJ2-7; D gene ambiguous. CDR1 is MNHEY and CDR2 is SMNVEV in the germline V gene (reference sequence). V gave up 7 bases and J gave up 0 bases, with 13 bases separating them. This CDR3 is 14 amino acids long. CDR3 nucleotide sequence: TGTGCCAGCAAATTGGGCAGTCTCTCCTACGAGCAGTACTTC. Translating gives CASKLGSLSYEQYF.

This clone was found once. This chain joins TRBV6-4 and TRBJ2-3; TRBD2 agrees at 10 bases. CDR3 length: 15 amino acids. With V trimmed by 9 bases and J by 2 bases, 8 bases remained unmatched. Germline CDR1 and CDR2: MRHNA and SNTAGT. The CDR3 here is CARLSSGRDTDTQYF. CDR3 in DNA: TGTGCCAGGTTATCTAGCGGGAGAGACACAGATACGCAGTATTTT.